This TCR beta chain was captured in a study of blood T cell repertoires in COVID-19 (dated by TCRdb to about 2020). With regard to the full study: The collaborator samples originated in the United States, Italy and Spain and spanned the acute and convalescent phases of COVID-19. A de-identified subject ID, COVID-19 status, age in years and sex were almost always included in the sample metadata. Where available, HLA class I and class II types were taken from metadata supplied by the sample provider and were not determined by assay-based typing. The material from the prospective study consisted of cDNA or gDNA derived from T cells, B-cell-depleted T cells, or PBMCs. The repertoires were released in a freely available public database intended as a resource for research on the immune response to SARS-CoV-2. Deeply sampled blood TCRbeta repertoires from subjects exposed to, actively infected with, or recovered from COVID-19 were included in the dataset. Samples were obtained from the ongoing ImmuneRACE study (first 160 participants) and from over 1,000 subjects provided by 6 global collaborators.

The sample holds one count of this clone. The target of this receptor is not known. One base away there is no much larger clone; base qualities are not given. Including the terminal cysteine and phenylalanine, the CDR3 comprises 13 residues. The entry retains the CDR3 DNA only, 39 bases that are in frame from base 1. The junction shows trimming of 4 bases on V and 4 bases on J, and the gene matches do not reach 2 bases of it. The germline V gene encodes CDR1 SGHVS and CDR2 FNYEAQ. Study-level results and caveats: The amount of clinical and demographic metadata varied by source and participant and was provided uncurated.

TCRbeta CDR3 regions were amplified from genomic DNA by means of the immunoSEQ Assay, a bias-controlled multiplex PCR. From the authors' description of their analysis: Nucleated cell counts per sample were estimated from amplification of reference gene primers within the assay. To quantify the absolute abundance of each unique TCRbeta CDR3 rearrangement, sequence reads were collapsed and filtered. For each sample, productive Simpson clonality was calculated by taking the square root of Simpson's diversity index across productive rearrangements. Drawn from immuneACCESS, this table holds only the in-frame rearrangements with V and J called that TCRdb kept. Clones are partly lost; checked studies trace under half to an unresolved V gene and leave the rest unexplained. From that table come the V and J calls and clone size; the DNA was used to work out D and trimming. The sample table shows more than 110,000 clones, and around 82% are seen once. The ten top clones hold 6% of the sample.

Participants in the prospective study were aged about 18 to 89 years, lived in about two dozen United States geographic areas, and enrolled through a virtual design. In the prospective study, participants were assigned to cohorts based on the clinical history participants reported in a screening survey and a study questionnaire. Recovered participants in ImmuneRACE Cohort 3 were defined by two consecutive negative NP/OP PCR tests, clearance by a healthcare professional, or resolution of symptoms. Each participant in the prospective study had whole blood, serum and a nasopharyngeal or oropharyngeal swab collected by mobile phlebotomists. Participants in the prospective study had the option to provide additional blood draws and questionnaires over a roughly 2-month period. Before DNA extraction, prospective study blood samples were shipped either frozen or at room temperature.

The chain joins TRBV7-6 to TRBJ1-2, with 8 junctional bases fitting TRBD1. Specimen: PBMCs or T cells enriched from blood (not recorded which). The sequence came from a woman between 50 and 59 years old who had recovered from COVID-19. The sequence in DNA is TGTGCCAGCAGCTCCGGACAGGGCTATGGCTACACCTTC. This sequence encodes CASSSGQGYGYTF.